The rows below give T cell receptor beta chains drawn from one sample of a study of blood T cells in healthy people across ages. From the 5' RACE reads, TCRdb called clonotypes with MiXCR, one entry per CDR3 protein. The data contain approximately 670,000 distinct CDR3 sequences, 40% to 45% of them seen just once; the ten biggest clones take up about 30%. Input material: blood. Receptor source: a man older than 75 in good health. Each CDR3 is given with its conserved first and last residue. D genes are given only for firm matches. Some rows have no size entry. The others give once, few or many, or a class for an expanded clone.

J gene,V gene,D gene,clone size,CDR3 protein,CDR3 DNA
TRBJ1-1,TRBV29-1,NA,few,CSFGEAAGNTEAFF,TGCAGCTTTGGGGAGGCGGCTGGGAACACTGAAGCTTTCTTT
TRBJ1-4,TRBV7-8,TRBD1,NA,CASSLGTGVTNEKLFF,TGTGCCAGCAGCTTGGGGACAGGGGTGACTAATGAAAAACTGTTTTTT
TRBJ2-5,TRBV19,NA,NA,CASSRGAEPRDQYF,TGTGCCAGTAGTAGGGGGGCAGAACCAAGAGACCAGTACTTC
TRBJ1-2,TRBV7-2,TRBD1,NA,CASSMDRVYGYTF,TGTGCCAGCAGCATGGACAGGGTCTATGGCTACACCTTC
TRBJ2-1,TRBV15,NA,NA,CATSRERLNEQFF,TGTGCCACCAGCAGAGAGCGGCTAAATGAGCAGTTCTTC
TRBJ2-5,TRBV29-1,NA,many,CSAQPPQETQYF,TGCAGCGCCCAACCCCCTCAGGAGACCCAGTACTTC
TRBJ1-2,TRBV7-2,TRBD1,many,CASSVDRGRGYTF,TGTGCCAGCAGCGTCGACAGGGGGCGGGGCTACACCTTC
TRBJ1-1,TRBV3-1,NA,NA,CASSQNVRVDTEAFF,TGTGCCAGCAGCCAAAACGTAAGGGTGGACACTGAAGCTTTCTTT
TRBJ2-2,TRBV20-1,NA,NA,CSARAGNFGELFF,TGCAGTGCTAGAGCCGGGAACTTCGGGGAGCTGTTTTTT
TRBJ2-5,TRBV19,NA,once,CASSTPPYREGEQYF,TGTGCCAGTAGTACTCCCCCCTACAGGGAGGGTGAGCAGTACTTC
TRBJ2-5,TRBV7-2,TRBD2,few,CASSLAASGVETQYF,TGTGCCAGCAGCTTAGCGGCTAGCGGGGTAGAGACCCAGTACTTC
TRBJ1-2,TRBV6-6,TRBD1,NA,CASIKDRADYGYTF,TGTGCCAGCATTAAAGACAGGGCTGACTATGGCTACACCTTC
TRBJ2-7,TRBV7-2,TRBD2,NA,CASSLTQRLAPGGEQYF,TGTGCCAGCAGCTTAACCCAGAGACTAGCCCCCGGAGGCGAGCAGTACTTC
TRBJ2-3,TRBV18,NA,few,CASSPPVRGPLTDTQYF,TGTGCCAGCTCACCACCGGTGCGGGGGCCCCTCACAGATACGCAGTATTTT
TRBJ2-3,TRBV18,NA,NA,CTSSGSTDTQYF,TGTACCAGCTCCGGAAGCACAGATACGCAGTATTTT
TRBJ2-5,TRBV5-4,NA,NA,CASSLGRVGGNQETQYF,TGTGCCAGCAGCCTGGGCCGGGTAGGGGGAAACCAAGAGACCCAGTACTTC
TRBJ1-5,TRBV12-3/TRBV12-4,NA,NA,CASSSGNGNQPQHF,TGTGCCAGCAGTTCTGGGAATGGCAATCAGCCCCAGCATTTT
TRBJ2-3,TRBV18,TRBD2,NA,CASSPLSGGTKDTQYF,TGTGCCAGCTCACCACTTAGCGGGGGGACTAAAGATACGCAGTATTTT
TRBJ2-4,TRBV28,NA,few,CASSITTPSPRVAKNIQYF,TGTGCCAGCAGTATAACTACACCATCTCCCCGCGTAGCCAAAAACATTCAGTACTTC
TRBJ2-7,TRBV5-5,NA,NA,CASTSQGLYEQYF,TGTGCCAGCACCTCCCAGGGGCTCTACGAGCAGTACTTC
TRBJ2-7,TRBV7-9,NA,few,CASSLTNLGQQYF,TGTGCCAGCAGCTTAACAAACCTGGGACAGCAGTACTTC
TRBJ2-7,TRBV15,NA,once,CATSRDPYEQYF,TGTGCCACCAGCAGAGATCCCTACGAGCAGTACTTC
TRBJ2-6,TRBV20-1,NA,NA,CSARDPSADGHSGANVPTF,TGCAGTGCTAGAGATCCGAGCGCCGACGGGCACTCTGGGGCCAACGTCCCGACTTTC